Each of the 10 T cell receptor beta chains below was sequenced from the same sample in a study of T cells after yellow fever vaccination. TCRdb ran MiXCR on the 5' RACE reads and lists one entry per CDR3 protein. Of 200,000 to 300,000 distinct CDR3 sequences listed, roughly 6.3% are singletons. This material consisted of CD4+ T cells sorted from PBMCs, taken on the day of the yellow fever booster vaccination. The origin of the receptors is a young man who received the YFV17D yellow fever vaccine.

This clonotype came up many times. The gene calls are TRBV7-2 and TRBJ1-5, with 8 bases identical to TRBD1. Germline-derived CDR1 and CDR2 are SGHTA and FQGNSA. This CDR3 is 15 amino acids long. V shed 2 bases and J 4 bases; nucleotides not matched to a gene: 4. CDR3 region: CASSLWTGLNQPQHF. The CDR3 DNA follows: TGTGCCAGCAGCTTATGGACAGGGCTTAATCAGCCCCAGCATTTT.

The sample holds many counts of this clonotype. The V and J genes are TRBV12-3 or TRBV12-4 and TRBJ1-6, with D unresolved. This CDR3 has 13 residues. Trimming cost V 7 bases and J 5 bases, with 9 bases left between them. CDR3: CASMRQDNSPLHF. The CDR3 DNA follows: TGTGCCAGCATGAGGCAGGATAATTCACCCCTCCACTTT.

This clonotype showed up many times. The rearrangement links TRBV11-2 to TRBJ2-6, with 9 bases lining up with TRBD2. The V and J ends lost 5 bases and 0 bases, in that order; junction bases with no gene match: 8. Germline V gene sequence: CDR1 SGHAT, CDR2 FQNNGV. CDR3 length: 18 amino acids. Written as DNA, the CDR3 is TGTGCCAGCAGCCCCTATAGCGGGAGAGGCTCTGGGGCCAACGTCCTGACTTTC. It yields the protein CASSPYSGRGSGANVLTF.

This clonotype has only a few counts. This rearrangement joins TRBV20-1 to TRBJ1-2; the D gene is possibly TRBD1 (5 bases). The CDR3 loop spans 14 amino acids. V lost 6 bases and J 2 bases, leaving 16 bases between the germline ends. Germline CDR1 and CDR2: DFQATT and SNEGSKA (reference sequence). The CDR3 DNA follows: TGCAGTGCCCCAGGCCCGACAGACAACTATGGCTACACCTTC. It yields the protein CSAPGPTDNYGYTF.

This clonotype was observed at least ten times. CDR3 residues: CASSPRQGAAGELFF. CDR3 in DNA: TGTGCCAGCAGCCCTAGACAGGGGGCGGCCGGGGAGCTGTTTTTT. The rearrangement uses TRBV7-6 and TRBJ2-2; TRBD1 aligns across 10 bases. J lost 6 bases, V lost 5 bases, and 6 bases had no gene match. The CDR3 is made up of 15 amino acids. Germline V gives CDR1 SGHVS, CDR2 FNYEAQ.

In this sample, this clonotype turned up many times. DNA of the CDR3: TGCAGTGCTCTTACTAGCGGGAGAGAGCGGTGGGAGACCCAGTACTTC. Protein: CSALTSGRERWETQYF. The chain carries TRBV20-1 and TRBJ2-5, with TRBD2 identical over 11 bases. After removal of 5 bases from V and 5 bases from J, the junction contained 13 bases not matched to a gene. CDR1 DFQATT and CDR2 SNEGSKA come from the germline V gene (reference sequence). The CDR3 consists of 16 residues.

This clonotype was seen once. The chain has TRBV10-3 and TRBJ2-7; D is possibly TRBD2 (6 bases). The germline gives CDR1 ENHRY, CDR2 SYGVKD. The CDR3 spans 12 residues. V was cut by 6 bases and J by 4 bases, with 10 bases left in between. CDR3 region: CAISAGTYEQYF. For the CDR3, the DNA is TGTGCCATCAGCGCAGGGACTTACGAGCAGTACTTC.

Ten or more counts support this clonotype. The rearrangement links TRBV29-1 to TRBJ2-1, with 9 bases aligning to TRBD2. Germline V gene lookup returns CDR1 SQVTM and CDR2 ANQGSEA. The CDR3 covers 14 residues. V dropped 6 bases and J dropped 15; count of bases not matched to a gene: 18. CDR3 protein: CSVGENGLAGIRFF. The CDR3 DNA reads TGCAGCGTGGGGGAAAACGGTCTAGCGGGGATTCGGTTCTTC.

The chain employs TRBV25-1 and TRBJ2-7; 8 positions agree with TRBD2. The CDR3 extends over 15 amino acids. Per the germline V gene, CDR1 is MGHDK and CDR2 is SYGVNS. V dropped 1 base and J dropped 2; count of bases not matched to a gene: 4. CDR3: CASSESLSGAYEQYF. The CDR3 coding sequence is TGTGCCAGCAGTGAATCCCTTAGCGGGGCCTACGAGCAGTACTTC.

CDR3 sequence reads: CASSIRQDNIQYF. In nucleotides, the CDR3 is TGTGCCAGTAGTATACGTCAGGATAACATTCAGTACTTC. The chain is built from TRBV19 and TRBJ2-4; D call uncertain. Germline CDR1 reads LNHDA; CDR2 reads SQIVND (reference sequence). There are 13 residues in the CDR3. V lost 2 bases to trimming and J lost 7 bases, with 9 bases between them.